These T cell receptor beta chains were read from a single sample in a study of blood T cell repertoires in COVID-19. Sequencing was performed with immunoSEQ multiplex PCR; in TCRdb, only in-frame clones are kept and a portion is missing. Found here are some 90,000 clones, over 70% of them singletons; the top ten hold less than 4.5%. Sequenced sample: peripheral blood. These receptors all stem from a man aged 55 to 70 with acute or convalescent COVID-19. Each CDR3 is given with its conserved first and last residue. D genes are given only for firm matches. Expanded clones are given a class, and other clones once, few, many or no size at all.

size: -
D: TRBD1
V: TRBV5-5
J: TRBJ1-2
CDR3: CASSFGQGTANYGYTF
DNA: TGTGCCAGCAGCTTTGGACAGGGGACCGCTAACTATGGCTACACCTTC

size: -
D: -
V: TRBV4-2
J: TRBJ2-7
CDR3: CASSQPQNTYEQYF
DNA: TGTGCCAGCAGCCAACCCCAAAACACCTACGAGCAGTACTTC

size: once
D: -
V: TRBV5-1
J: TRBJ2-5
CDR3: CASRSTGETQYF
DNA: TGCGCCAGCAGATCGACAGGCGAGACCCAGTACTTC

size: once
D: -
V: TRBV7-2
J: TRBJ2-2
CDR3: CASSLGAGGTGELFF
DNA: TGTGCCAGCAGCTTAGGGGCAGGGGGGACCGGGGAGCTGTTTTTT

size: -
D: TRBD1
V: TRBV11-2
J: TRBJ2-5
CDR3: CASSTGQGRMETQYF
DNA: TGTGCCAGCAGCACCGGACAGGGGAGGATGGAGACCCAGTACTTC

size: -
D: TRBD2
V: TRBV19
J: TRBJ2-5
CDR3: CASSPLAGGTQYF
DNA: TGTGCCAGTAGTCCCTTAGCGGGAGGGACCCAGTACTTC

size: -
D: -
V: TRBV2
J: TRBJ2-7
CDR3: CASRGGLGPGEQYF
DNA: TGTGCCAGCAGGGGGGGACTCGGGCCAGGGGAGCAGTACTTC

size: few
D: -
V: TRBV19
J: TRBJ1-6
CDR3: CASSIGSGISPLHF
DNA: TGTGCCAGTAGTATAGGTTCAGGGATCTCACCCCTCCACTTT

size: -
D: TRBD1
V: TRBV6-2/TRBV6-3
J: TRBJ2-7
CDR3: CASSFRTGSYEQYF
DNA: TGTGCCAGCAGTTTCAGGACAGGGTCCTACGAGCAGTACTTC

size: -
D: -
V: TRBV18
J: TRBJ2-5
CDR3: CASSLKRTDQETQYF
DNA: TGTGCCAGCTCACTTAAAAGGACAGACCAAGAGACCCAGTACTTC

size: -
D: TRBD1
V: TRBV5-1
J: TRBJ2-3
CDR3: CASSWTGPTDTQYF
DNA: TGCGCCAGCAGCTGGACAGGGCCCACAGATACGCAGTATTTT

size: -
D: -
V: TRBV19
J: TRBJ2-1
CDR3: CASSIFSGAYNEQFF
DNA: TGTGCCAGTAGTATCTTCTCAGGGGCCTACAATGAGCAGTTCTTC

size: once
D: TRBD1
V: TRBV5-5
J: TRBJ1-5
CDR3: CASRPGTGLNQPQHF
DNA: TGTGCCAGCAGGCCCGGGACAGGGCTCAATCAGCCCCAGCATTTT

size: once
D: -
V: TRBV5-1
J: TRBJ2-2
CDR3: CASSLARAAGELFF
DNA: TGCGCCAGCAGCTTGGCCAGGGCCGCCGGGGAGCTGTTTTTT

size: -
D: -
V: TRBV4-1
J: TRBJ1-5
CDR3: CASSYRENSNQPQHF
DNA: TGCGCCAGCAGCTACCGCGAAAATAGCAATCAGCCCCAGCATTTT

size: -
D: TRBD2
V: TRBV5-1
J: TRBJ2-3
CDR3: CASSSLAGTDTQYF
DNA: TGCGCCAGCAGTTCTTTAGCGGGTACAGATACGCAGTATTTT

size: -
D: TRBD1
V: TRBV7-2
J: TRBJ2-7
CDR3: CASSPGTGGFYEQYF
DNA: TGTGCCAGCAGCCCCGGGACAGGGGGGTTTTACGAGCAGTACTTC

size: -
D: -
V: TRBV29-1
J: TRBJ1-1
CDR3: CSVDTVRMNTEAFF
DNA: TGCAGCGTTGATACGGTCAGGATGAACACTGAAGCTTTCTTT

size: -
D: -
V: TRBV11-3
J: TRBJ2-1
CDR3: CASSSRTGPNEQFF
DNA: TGTGCCAGCAGCTCTCGGACTGGGCCCAATGAGCAGTTCTTC

size: -
D: -
V: TRBV5-4
J: TRBJ1-4
CDR3: CASSLEGQSSNEKLFF
DNA: TGTGCCAGCAGCTTGGAGGGGCAGTCGAGTAATGAAAAACTGTTTTTT

size: -
D: TRBD1
V: TRBV10-3
J: TRBJ1-2
CDR3: CAISGGGEYNGYTF
DNA: TGTGCCATCAGTGGAGGGGGCGAGTACAATGGCTACACCTTC

size: -
D: TRBD1
V: TRBV11-2
J: TRBJ1-2
CDR3: CASSPLPGQGVPIWGYTF
DNA: TGTGCCAGCAGCCCCTTACCGGGACAGGGAGTTCCGATCTGGGGCTACACCTTC

size: few
D: -
V: TRBV24-1
J: TRBJ2-7
CDR3: CATSSPGPLYEQYF
DNA: TGTGCCACCAGTTCCCCAGGGCCCCTCTACGAGCAGTACTTC

size: once
D: -
V: TRBV3-1/TRBV3-2
J: TRBJ1-2
CDR3: CASSRSGSWPSNYGYTF
DNA: TGTGCCAGCAGCCGATCAGGCTCCTGGCCTTCTAACTATGGCTACACCTTC

size: once
D: TRBD1
V: TRBV7-8
J: TRBJ2-5
CDR3: CASSRDRVETQYF
DNA: TGTGCCAGCAGTCGAGACAGGGTGGAGACCCAGTACTTC

size: -
D: TRBD2
V: TRBV11-3
J: TRBJ2-2
CDR3: CASMRTSLGAGELFF
DNA: TGTGCCAGCATGAGGACTAGCTTAGGGGCCGGGGAGCTGTTTTTT

size: -
D: TRBD1
V: TRBV25-1
J: TRBJ2-4
CDR3: CASSGQGLAKNIQYF
DNA: TGTGCCAGCAGTGGACAGGGTTTGGCCAAAAACATTCAGTACTTC

size: -
D: -
V: TRBV29-1
J: TRBJ2-3
CDR3: CSVEDYSPLDTQYF
DNA: TGCAGCGTGGAAGACTACTCCCCGCTCGATACGCAGTATTTT

size: few
D: -
V: TRBV10-3
J: TRBJ1-3
CDR3: CAISETDSSGNTIYF
DNA: TGTGCCATCAGTGAGACCGACAGCTCTGGAAACACCATATATTTT

size: -
D: TRBD1
V: TRBV18
J: TRBJ1-1
CDR3: CASSPYTGDTEAFF
DNA: TGTGCCAGCTCACCTTATACAGGGGATACTGAAGCTTTCTTT

size: -
D: -
V: TRBV28
J: TRBJ1-1
CDR3: CASSSPGRGDTEAFF
DNA: TGTGCCAGCAGTTCCCCGGGTCGGGGGGACACTGAAGCTTTCTTT

size: -
D: -
V: TRBV21-1
J: TRBJ2-3
CDR3: CASSKDSPRGGTDTQYF
DNA: TGTGCCAGCAGCAAAGATTCCCCCCGGGGGGGTACAGATACGCAGTATTTT

size: -
D: -
V: TRBV6-1
J: TRBJ2-2
CDR3: CASSEVGGQTGELFF
DNA: TGTGCCAGCAGTGAGGTTGGAGGCCAAACCGGGGAGCTGTTTTTT

size: -
D: TRBD1
V: TRBV19
J: TRBJ2-5
CDR3: CASNRSPGRGLETQYF
DNA: TGTGCCAGTAACCGGAGTCCGGGCAGGGGGTTAGAGACCCAGTACTTC

size: -
D: -
V: TRBV19
J: TRBJ1-1
CDR3: CASNGPYTEAFF
DNA: TGTGCCAGTAATGGGCCCTACACTGAAGCTTTCTTT

size: once
D: -
V: TRBV5-5
J: TRBJ1-6
CDR3: CASSLGHRYNSPLHF
DNA: TGTGCCAGCAGCTTGGGACACCGGTATAATTCACCCCTCCACTTT

size: -
D: TRBD1
V: TRBV6-6
J: TRBJ2-1
CDR3: CASSHLTGGNEQFF
DNA: TGTGCCAGCAGTCACCTAACAGGGGGCAATGAGCAGTTCTTC

size: -
D: -
V: TRBV5-8
J: TRBJ1-2
CDR3: CASSSQINYGYTF
DNA: TGTGCCAGCAGCTCACAGATAAACTATGGCTACACCTTC

size: -
D: -
V: TRBV5-1
J: TRBJ2-7
CDR3: CASSSTGSPFYEQYF
DNA: TGCGCCAGCAGCTCGACCGGGAGCCCCTTCTACGAGCAGTACTTC

size: -
D: TRBD1
V: TRBV6-2/TRBV6-3
J: TRBJ1-4
CDR3: CASSRGGLNEKLFF
DNA: TGTGCCAGCAGTCGAGGGGGCCTTAATGAAAAACTGTTTTTT

size: -
D: TRBD1
V: TRBV19
J: TRBJ1-1
CDR3: CASSVTGGGKTEAFF
DNA: TGTGCCAGTAGTGTGACAGGGGGCGGCAAAACTGAAGCTTTCTTT

size: -
D: -
V: TRBV10-2
J: TRBJ1-1
CDR3: CASSEGGSNTEAFF
DNA: TGCGCCAGCAGTGAGGGTGGGAGTAACACTGAAGCTTTCTTT

size: -
D: TRBD1
V: TRBV4-3
J: TRBJ1-1
CDR3: CASSQDRGITNTEAFF
DNA: TGCGCCAGCAGCCAAGACAGGGGGATAACGAACACTGAAGCTTTCTTT

size: -
D: -
V: TRBV30
J: TRBJ2-6
CDR3: CAWSVGDISYSGANVLTF
DNA: TGTGCCTGGAGTGTAGGGGACATATCCTACTCTGGGGCCAACGTCCTGACTTTC

size: few
D: -
V: TRBV19
J: TRBJ1-1
CDR3: CASRVGNLNTEAFF
DNA: TGTGCCAGTAGGGTGGGCAATCTGAACACTGAAGCTTTCTTT

size: once
D: -
V: TRBV7-2
J: TRBJ2-7
CDR3: CASSNFSYEQYF
DNA: TGTGCCAGCAGCAACTTTTCCTACGAGCAGTACTTC

size: -
D: TRBD2
V: TRBV7-2
J: TRBJ2-7
CDR3: CASSLGPSGRYEQYF
DNA: TGTGCCAGCAGCTTAGGTCCTAGCGGGAGGTACGAGCAGTACTTC

size: -
D: -
V: TRBV9
J: TRBJ2-7
CDR3: CASSVGGSSYEQYF
DNA: TGTGCCAGCAGCGTAGGCGGTAGCTCCTACGAGCAGTACTTC

size: once
D: -
V: TRBV3-1/TRBV3-2
J: TRBJ1-1
CDR3: CASSQGVGRQNTEAFF
DNA: TGTGCCAGCAGCCAAGGGGTCGGCAGACAAAACACTGAAGCTTTCTTT

size: -
D: -
V: TRBV5-6
J: TRBJ1-6
CDR3: CASSQDGGASPLHF
DNA: TGTGCCAGCAGCCAGGACGGCGGGGCTTCACCCCTCCACTTT

size: few
D: TRBD1
V: TRBV13
J: TRBJ1-6
CDR3: CASSFGQGQSPLHF
DNA: TGTGCCAGCAGCTTCGGACAGGGGCAATCACCCCTCCACTTT

size: -
D: -
V: TRBV6-2/TRBV6-3
J: TRBJ1-1
CDR3: CASTPGGAEAFF
DNA: TGTGCCAGCACCCCCGGGGGGGCAGAAGCTTTCTTT

size: -
D: -
V: TRBV20-1
J: TRBJ2-3
CDR3: CSASYLGLLDTQYF
DNA: TGCAGTGCTAGTTACCTGGGACTCCTAGATACGCAGTATTTT

size: -
D: TRBD1
V: TRBV2
J: TRBJ1-2
CDR3: CASSDRGRGGYTF
DNA: TGTGCCAGCAGTGACAGGGGGCGCGGGGGCTACACCTTC

size: -
D: -
V: TRBV19
J: TRBJ2-5
CDR3: CASSAADRLVGTQYF
DNA: TGTGCCAGTAGTGCCGCCGACAGGCTTGTAGGGACCCAGTACTTC

size: -
D: TRBD1
V: TRBV5-6
J: TRBJ2-7
CDR3: CASSPDRGRYEQYF
DNA: TGTGCCAGCAGCCCTGACAGGGGGCGCTACGAGCAGTACTTC

size: -
D: TRBD1
V: TRBV7-2
J: TRBJ1-1
CDR3: CASSPRQGGRNTEAFF
DNA: TGTGCCAGCAGCCCACGACAGGGGGGGAGGAACACTGAAGCTTTCTTT

size: -
D: -
V: TRBV2
J: TRBJ2-5
CDR3: CASNPGQSKTQYF
DNA: TGTGCCAGCAACCCGGGACAATCAAAGACCCAGTACTTC

size: -
D: TRBD2
V: TRBV5-4
J: TRBJ2-1
CDR3: CASSPGLAGPTGYNEQFF
DNA: TGTGCCAGCAGTCCTGGACTAGCGGGACCAACGGGATACAATGAGCAGTTCTTC